Following are 10 T cell receptor beta chains from one sample sequenced in a study of T cell responses to AZD1222 COVID-19 vaccine. TCRdb's copy holds only in-frame clones and misses some; the assay was immunoSEQ multiplex PCR. Of 80,000 to 85,000 clones listed, approximately 90% are singletons. Specimen: peripheral blood, collected 28 days after the second AZD1222 dose. Receptor source: an adult who received the AZD1222 COVID-19 vaccine.

J is TRBJ2-5 and V is TRBV13; D is undetermined. The CDR3 contains 14 residues. CDR1 and CDR2 (germline): PRHDT, FYEKMQ (reference sequence). The V end was cut by 0 bases, the J end by 2 bases, with 7 bases between. CDR3: CASSLGFGQETQYF. CDR3 DNA: TGTGCCAGCAGCTTAGGCTTCGGTCAAGAGACCCAGTACTTC.

The chain has TRBV27 and TRBJ2-5; the D is unclear. The length of the CDR3 is 13 residues. Looked up from germline, CDR1 is MNHEY and CDR2 is SMNVEV (reference sequence). V dropped 3 bases and J dropped 5 bases, with 10 bases sitting between them. CDR3 in amino acids: CASSLGPGETQYF. The CDR3 nucleotides read TGTGCCAGCAGTTTGGGCCCCGGGGAGACCCAGTACTTC.

The chain employs TRBV5-4 and TRBJ2-1, with 8 bases matching TRBD1. V was clipped by 4 bases and J by 2 bases; unmatched bases: 11. The V gene's germline CDR1 is SGHNT and CDR2 YYREEE (reference sequence). This CDR3 has 17 amino acids. The CDR3 reads CASSDGQGRSAYNEQFF. The CDR3 bases are TGTGCCAGCAGCGACGGACAGGGCAGGTCAGCCTACAATGAGCAGTTCTTC.

The rearrangement links TRBV18 to TRBJ2-7; 16 positions agree with TRBD2. V was clipped by 4 bases and J by 4 bases; unmatched bases: 7. The germline gives CDR1 KGHSH, CDR2 LQKENI. The CDR3 covers 17 residues. CDR3 DNA sequence: TGTGCCAGCTCACGGGGGACTAGCGGGAGGGCCTCATACGAGCAGTACTTC. It codes for CASSRGTSGRASYEQYF. The full variable domain, in which reference TRBV18 and TRBJ2-7 provide the parts outside the CDR3, is NAGVMQNPRHLVRRRGQEARLRCSPMKGHSHVYWYRQLPEEGLKFMVYLQKENIIDESGMPKERFSAEFPKEGPSILRIQQVVRGDSAAYFCASSRGTSGRASYEQYFGPGTRLTVT.

The chain has TRBV28 and TRBJ2-2, with 8 bases that match TRBD2. After removal of 4 bases from V and 7 bases from J, the junction contained 14 bases not matched to a gene. Germline lookup yields CDR1 MDHEN and CDR2 SYDVKM. The CDR3 is 17 amino acids. The CDR3 protein is CASSSPSLAGSVGELFF. In DNA, the CDR3 is TGTGCCAGCAGTTCCCCCTCGTTAGCGGGATCTGTCGGGGAGCTGTTTTTT.

The chain carries TRBV4-1 and TRBJ2-5, with D perhaps TRBD2 (6 bases). Germline V CDR1 and CDR2: MGHRA, YSYEKL. V shed 1 base and J shed 2 bases, with 14 bases lying between them. The CDR3 has 16 residues. CDR3 nucleotides: TGCGCCAGCAGCCAAGCGGGAGCCCCAGGTCAAGAGACCCAGTACTTC. Translating gives CASSQAGAPGQETQYF.

V is TRBV5-1 and J is TRBJ2-1; 8 bases are shared with TRBD2. The CDR3 consists of 16 residues. The germline CDR1 and CDR2 sequences are SGHRS and YFSETQ. The V gene end was trimmed by 1 base and the J gene end by 4 bases; junction bases not matched to a gene: 7. The CDR3 reads CASSLSPGTRYNEQFF. The CDR3 DNA sequence: TGCGCCAGCAGCTTGTCCCCCGGGACTAGATACAATGAGCAGTTCTTC.

DNA for the CDR3: TGTGCCAGCTCACAAGACAGGGTTAATTCACCCCTCCACTTT. Translation: CASSQDRVNSPLHF. The rearrangement uses TRBV18 and TRBJ1-6; 7 bases map to TRBD1. CDR3 length: 14 residues. V was clipped by 4 bases and J by 6 bases; unmatched bases: 3. Germline CDR1 reads KGHSH; CDR2 reads LQKENI.

The CDR3 protein is CASSIGTVGAEQFF. For the CDR3, the DNA is TGTGCCAGCAGCATTGGTACAGTGGGAGCTGAGCAGTTCTTC. V and J are TRBV7-7 and TRBJ2-1, with D possibly matching TRBD2 (5 bases). The CDR3 loop spans 14 amino acids. Trimming pared 5 bases from V and 9 bases from J, leaving 17 bases between. Germline V gives CDR1 SSHAT, CDR2 FNYEAQ (reference sequence).

This clone was picked up a small number of times. This chain connects TRBV2 to TRBJ1-3; D remains unclear. Germline V gene data show CDR1 as SNHLY and CDR2 as FYNNEI. The CDR3 has 14 amino acids. V shed 7 bases and J shed 0 bases, with 10 bases lying between them. Here the CDR3 reads CASNQFYSGNTIYF. The CDR3 DNA sequence: TGTGCCAGCAACCAATTCTACTCTGGAAACACCATATATTTT.